This TCR beta chain was found in a study of cytotoxic CD8 clonotypes in ibrutinib-treated CLL. With respect to this clone: In the same sample, other DNA sequences code for this CDR3.

J was trimmed by 1 base and V by 3 bases; bases with no gene match: 0. The CDR3 is made up of 14 amino acids. Germline-derived CDR1 and CDR2 are KGHSH and LQKENI. With sequencing, the targeted depth ranged from 1 in 200,000 to 1 in 1 million T cells. Some clones are missing from TCRdb's copy, which holds only in-frame ones; the method was immunoSEQ multiplex PCR. This table holds roughly 180,000 clones, around 72% found once. The J gene is TRBJ2-1, the V gene TRBV18; TRBD1 aligns across 7 bases. The TCR was taken from a human donor with chronic lymphocytic leukemia. The material was PBMCs, obtained after 24 months of ibrutinib treatment. The CDR3 sequence is CASSPDRSYNEQFF. CDR3 DNA: TGTGCCAGCTCACCGGACAGGTCCTACAATGAGCAGTTCTTC.